The clone carrying this T cell receptor beta chain was seen a single time. The data were obtained in a study of blood T cell repertoires in COVID-19. Repertoires were generated with immunoSEQ multiplex PCR, while TCRdb's copy carries only in-frame clones and drops some. There are about 290,000 clones in the sample; roughly 86% occur only once, and 8.5% to 14% lies in the top ten. The CDR3 totals 13 residues. Unmatched junction bases numbered 7, after V lost 5 bases and J lost 8 bases. Germline lookup yields CDR1 SGHAT and CDR2 FQNNGV. This TCR derives from a woman in her thirties with COVID-19, enrolled during active disease. This sequence joins TRBV11-2 and TRBJ1-1, with TRBD1 matching over 8 bases. The sample taken for sequencing was peripheral blood. CDR3 sequence: CASSPNRDREAFF. DNA of the CDR3: TGTGCCAGCAGCCCTAACCGGGACAGGGAAGCTTTCTTT.